This T cell receptor (beta chain) was identified in a study of T cell repertoires in cytomegalovirus infection. TCRdb re-called the reads through MiXCR, storing one row per CDR3 protein. The data show roughly 170,000 distinct CDR3 sequences, 20% to 25% seen once. This clonotype was observed at least ten times. Its antigen is unidentified. The CDR3 sequence is 15 residues long. Germline CDR1 and CDR2: SEHNR and FQNEAQ (reference sequence). Trimming took off 5 bases at V and 0 bases at J, with 13 bases between the two ends. The sequenced sample was CD8+ T cells from cultured PBMCs, obtained from culture after CMV antigen stimulation. The source is a human donor in good health (CMV status not recorded). Some clones in this sample may be carry-over from other donors' samples. The V call is TRBV7-9, the J call TRBJ1-1; D is undetermined. CDR3 in DNA: TGTGCCAGCAGCGCCCCCGCGGGAATGAACACTGAAGCTTTCTTT. It translates to CASSAPAGMNTEAFF.